This is a list of T cell receptor beta chains from one sample in a study of immune evolution from preneoplasia to lung adenocarcinoma. Measured with immunoSEQ multiplex PCR; TCRdb has only the in-frame clones, and not every one. The data contain tens of thousands of clones, 65% to 80% of them singletons. The specimen was FFPE invasive lung adenocarcinoma tissue. These receptors came from a person between 60 and 70 years old with lung adenocarcinoma. Both conserved end residues are part of each CDR3. D genes are given only for firm matches. The listing skips clone size in some rows; elsewhere it reads once, few, many or a size class.

d_gene | j_gene | v_gene | abundance | CDR3nt | CDR3aa
NA | TRBJ2-1 | TRBV5-6 | NA | TGTGCCAGCAGCTTGGGCGGTCTCAGCTCCTACAATGAGCAGTTCTTC | CASSLGGLSSYNEQFF
NA | TRBJ1-4 | TRBV7-7 | NA | TGTGCCAGCCCCTGGGAAAAACTGTTTTTT | CASPWEKLFF
TRBD2 | TRBJ2-1 | TRBV5-1 | NA | TGCGCCAGCAGCTTGGGGCGGACTAGCCGGAGGAATGAGCAGTTCTTC | CASSLGRTSRRNEQFF
NA | TRBJ2-2 | TRBV4-3 | few | TGCGCCAGTGAGGCCACCGGGGAGCTGTTTTTT | CASEATGELFF
NA | TRBJ2-7 | TRBV7-2 | NA | TGTGCCAGCAGCTTTGACAGCTACGAGCAGTACTTC | CASSFDSYEQYF
TRBD2 | TRBJ2-5 | TRBV11-2 | NA | TGTGCCAGCAGCTTATTGGCGGGAGGGAGGGGGGAGACCCAGTACTTC | CASSLLAGGRGETQYF
NA | TRBJ2-1 | TRBV6-1 | NA | TGTGCCAGTGGACTTCTTTTGGGGGAGCAGTTCTTC | CASGLLLGEQFF
NA | TRBJ1-1 | TRBV7-9 | NA | TGTGCCAGCAGCTTATTCGGGAGCGGGAACACTGAAGCTTTCTTT | CASSLFGSGNTEAFF
TRBD2 | TRBJ2-5 | TRBV5-6 | NA | TGTGCCAGCCAGCGGGGGAGGGAGACCCAGTACTTC | CASQRGRETQYF
NA | TRBJ1-2 | TRBV7-9 | NA | TGTGCCAGCAGCTTAGGGGCAGGGGCTTATGGCTACACCTTC | CASSLGAGAYGYTF
NA | TRBJ1-2 | TRBV18 | NA | TGTGCCAGCTCACTGTCGGGGACCCCAGAACGAGGCTACACCTTC | CASSLSGTPERGYTF
TRBD1 | TRBJ1-1 | TRBV7-6 | NA | TGTGCCAGCAGTCCCCCGAGGGGGACAGCTGAAGCTTTCTTT | CASSPPRGTAEAFF
NA | TRBJ2-1 | TRBV12-5 | NA | TGTGCTAGTGGGCAACAGGGCAGGCAGTTCTTC | CASGQQGRQFF
TRBD1 | TRBJ1-1 | TRBV11-2 | NA | TGTGCCAGCAGCTTGGGACAGTTGAACACTGAAGCTTTCTTT | CASSLGQLNTEAFF
NA | TRBJ1-2 | TRBV28 | NA | TGTGCCACCTTGGACGGGGCCTATGGCTACACCTTC | CATLDGAYGYTF
NA | TRBJ2-3 | TRBV28 | NA | TGTGCCAGCAGTTTAGTGGGAATTAGCACAGATACGCAGTATTTT | CASSLVGISTDTQYF
NA | TRBJ2-2 | TRBV13 | NA | TGTGCCAGCAGCTTAAGGCTTGGGACTGCCGGGGAGCTGTTTTTT | CASSLRLGTAGELFF
NA | TRBJ2-7 | TRBV7-2 | few | TGTGCCAGCAGCTTCCTGGTAGGTGCCGGTGCTCGCGAGCAGTACTTC | CASSFLVGAGAREQYF
NA | TRBJ2-7 | TRBV9 | NA | TGTGCCAGCAGCCCCTCGGAGGGAGGAACCTACGAGCAGTACTTC | CASSPSEGGTYEQYF
NA | TRBJ2-1 | TRBV11-2 | medium-sized | TGTGCCAGCAGCTTAGAGGGGACGGTCTACAATGAGCAGTTCTTC | CASSLEGTVYNEQFF
NA | TRBJ2-3 | TRBV28 | once | TGTGCCAGCAGTCGACTAGGAGATACGCAGTATTTT | CASSRLGDTQYF
NA | TRBJ2-1 | TRBV5-3 | NA | TGTGCCAGAAGCCCCCTCGGGAGCAATGAGCAGTTCTTC | CARSPLGSNEQFF
TRBD2 | TRBJ2-1 | TRBV27 | once | TGTGCCAGCAGTCCCCTACTAGCGCTGCAACAGACGAAGCAGTTCTTC | CASSPLLALQQTKQFF